These 32 T cell receptor beta chains came from one sample sequenced in a study of Ad26.COV2.S vaccination and SARS-CoV-2 variants. Sequencing used immunoSEQ multiplex PCR; TCRdb keeps in-frame clones, though not all of them. This table holds about 680,000 clones, around 90% found once. The treatment is: approximately 18 received Ad26.COV2.S at low or high dose, single or two shots; 5 received placebo; per-sample allocation not given. Sample collection was performed on day 63 after the first vaccine or placebo injection. Sequencing was performed on peripheral blood, taken in a trial of Ad26.COV2.S vaccine versus placebo. The receptors were sampled from a person aged 18 to 59 who received the Ad26.COV2.S COVID-19 vaccine or a placebo.

This chain joins TRBV10-3 and TRBJ2-3, with 9 bases fitting TRBD2. The germline CDR1 and CDR2 sequences are ENHRY and SYGVKD. The CDR3 loop spans 14 amino acids. Germline trimming cut 6 bases from V and 2 bases from J; bases unmatched to any gene: 3. The CDR3 region has the DNA TGTGCCATCAGAGGGACTAGCAACACAGATACGCAGTATTTT. Protein sequence: CAIRGTSNTDTQYF.

This chain joins TRBV5-1 and TRBJ1-4; 9 bases agree with TRBD1. Germline values: CDR1 SGHRS, CDR2 YFSETQ. The CDR3 spans 16 residues. Unmatched junction bases numbered 9, after V lost 1 base and J lost 8 bases. The CDR3 protein is CASSLYGGQGSEKLFF. DNA for the CDR3: TGCGCCAGCAGCTTGTATGGGGGACAGGGAAGCGAAAAACTGTTTTTT.

This clone occurred a few times. This rearrangement joins TRBV7-9 to TRBJ1-3; 7 bases are a match to TRBD1. The trim removed 7 bases at V and 0 bases at J, leaving 15 bases unmatched. The CDR3 covers 18 residues. CDR1 and CDR2 (germline): SEHNR, FQNEAQ (reference sequence). CDR3 region: CASNKDRTSTSSGNTIYF. The CDR3 DNA reads TGTGCCAGCAACAAGGACAGGACATCCACCTCCTCTGGAAACACCATATATTTT.

In DNA, the CDR3 is TGTGCCAGCAGCTTACTAGCGGGGGGCCCCGGGGAGCTGTTTTTT. Protein sequence: CASSLLAGGPGELFF. The genes are TRBV7-2 and TRBJ2-2, with TRBD2 matching 11 bases. V shed 2 bases, J shed 6 bases, and the junction held 2 bases outside the gene matches. Germline CDR1 reads SGHTA; CDR2 reads FQGNSA. The CDR3 runs 15 residues. Together with reference TRBV7-2 and TRBJ2-2, the CDR3 gives the full variable domain: GAGVSQSPSNKVTEKGKDVELRCDPISGHTALYWYRQSLGQGLEFLIYFQGNSAPDKSGLPSDRFSAERTGGSVSTLTIQRTQQEDSAVYLCASSLLAGGPGELFFGEGSRLTVL.

The chain uses TRBV10-3 and TRBJ1-4, with D maybe TRBD1 (5 bases). CDR1 ENHRY and CDR2 SYGVKD come from the germline V gene. The V end lost 6 bases, the J end lost 8 bases, and 16 bases lay between the germline ends. The CDR3 has 14 amino acids. The CDR3 region is CAISPGTPGEKLFF. The DNA for the CDR3 is TGTGCCATCAGCCCCGGGACTCCGGGGGAAAAACTGTTTTTT.

The chain carries TRBV6-5 and TRBJ2-7, with D possibly TRBD2 on 7 matching bases. The CDR3 runs to 15 residues. Germline V gives CDR1 MNHEY, CDR2 SVGAGI. Between the trimmed V and J ends, which lost 6 bases and 0 bases, there was a span of 15 bases. CDR3 coding DNA: TGTGCCAGCAGGGGGGGGCCCACTCGCTCCTACGAGCAGTACTTC. This gives the protein CASRGGPTRSYEQYF.

The chain links TRBV5-1 to TRBJ1-3, with unresolved D. Germline CDR1 reads SGHRS; CDR2 reads YFSETQ. V dropped 6 bases and J dropped 0 bases, with 7 bases sitting between them. The CDR3 runs 13 residues. CDR3 DNA: TGCGCCAGCAATTCCGGCTCTGGAAACACCATATATTTT. Its translation is CASNSGSGNTIYF.

The chain uses TRBV7-9 and TRBJ2-4, with TRBD1 matching over 8 bases. CDR1 is SEHNR, CDR2 FQNEAQ, per germline (reference sequence). This CDR3 is built from 17 residues. Trimming at V came to 5 bases and at J to 0 bases, leaving 9 bases not matched to a gene. The CDR3 sequence is CASSAGTGLLAKNIQYF. The CDR3 nucleotides are TGTGCCAGCAGCGCCGGGACAGGTTTACTAGCCAAAAACATTCAGTACTTC.

This chain connects TRBV6-2 or TRBV6-3 to TRBJ2-5; 8 positions agree with TRBD1. V trimming: 2 bases; J trimming: 5 bases; junction bases outside the gene matches: 13. This CDR3 contains 17 residues. Germline CDR1 reads MNHEY; CDR2 reads SVGEGT. CDR3 nucleotides: TGTGCCAGCAGTTACCCGGACAGGGCCATCCGTTGGGAGACCCAGTACTTC. Amino acids: CASSYPDRAIRWETQYF.

The chain couples TRBV5-1 to TRBJ2-7; D is unresolved. The germline V gene encodes CDR1 SGHRS and CDR2 YFSETQ. Between the trimmed V and J ends, which lost 0 bases and 3 bases, there was a span of 10 bases. This CDR3 has 14 amino acids. The CDR3: CASSLDQDLYEQYF. CDR3 in DNA: TGCGCCAGCAGCTTGGACCAGGACCTCTACGAGCAGTACTTC.

The chain uses TRBV5-8 and TRBJ1-2, with D tentatively TRBD1 (6 bases). V was shortened by 9 bases and J by 1 base, with 16 bases between the two germline ends. From germline, CDR1 is SGHTS and CDR2 YDEGEE. The CDR3 totals 14 residues. The CDR3 DNA follows: TGTGCCATCCAACAGGGAGGGGGTAACTATGGCTACACCTTC. This sequence encodes CAIQQGGGNYGYTF. Full variable domain (rest looked up from reference TRBV5-8 and TRBJ1-2): EAGVTQSPTHLIKTRGQQATLRCSPISGHTSVYWYQQALGLGLQFLLWYDEGEERNRGNFPPRFSGRQFPNYSSELNVNALELEDSALYLCAIQQGGGNYGYTFGSGTRLTVV.

This rearrangement joins TRBV12-5 to TRBJ2-7, with 11 nucleotides matching TRBD1. The CDR3 is made up of 14 amino acids. The germline V gene encodes CDR1 LGHNT and CDR2 FRNRAP. The V segment lost 6 bases and the J segment 7 bases; nucleotides outside the gene matches: 8. The CDR3 DNA sequence: TGTGCTAGTGGCCCCGGACAGGGGGCGGAAGAGCAGTACTTC. It yields the protein CASGPGQGAEEQYF.

This clone came up a few times. This chain uses TRBV4-2 with TRBJ1-3; tentatively, D is TRBD1 (5 bases). The V end was cut by 6 bases, the J end by 0 bases, with 15 bases between. The CDR3 loop spans 16 amino acids. Germline V gives CDR1 LGHNA, CDR2 YNFKEQ. This CDR3 is CASRNTGTYSGNTIYF. The CDR3 DNA reads as TGTGCCAGCAGAAACACCGGGACGTACTCTGGAAACACCATATATTTT.

V gene TRBV18 combines with J gene TRBJ2-3; D unresolved. Germline CDR1 KGHSH, CDR2 LQKENI. CDR3 size: 17 residues. Trimming removed 3 bases at V and 5 bases at J, with 21 bases between. DNA of the CDR3: TGTGCCAGCTCACCGCCCGTAGGTTTCAAGGAAATAGATACGCAGTATTTT. It encodes CASSPPVGFKEIDTQYF.

The sample holds a few counts of this clone. The CDR3 protein is CASSQDLATSGSTYEQYF. CDR3 nucleotide sequence: TGTGCCAGCAGCCAAGACCTTGCGACTAGCGGGAGTACTTACGAGCAGTACTTC. The chain is built from TRBV4-2 and TRBJ2-7; 12 nucleotides match TRBD2. The CDR3 length is 18 residues. Looked up from germline, CDR1 is LGHNA and CDR2 is YNFKEQ. V lost 0 bases and J lost 4; bases outside the gene matches: 10.

The rearrangement uses TRBV7-2 and TRBJ1-2; no clear D gene. The CDR3 has 14 amino acids. V dropped 2 bases and J dropped 8 bases, with 15 bases sitting between them. Germline lookup yields CDR1 SGHTA and CDR2 FQGNSA. The DNA of the CDR3 is TGTGCCAGCAGCTTACCGGGGAGCTTGGGGGGCTACACCTTC. Residues: CASSLPGSLGGYTF.

V and J are TRBV6-5 and TRBJ1-2, with 7 bases matching TRBD1. This CDR3 comprises 15 residues. CDR1 and CDR2 from the germline V gene are MNHEY and SVGAGI. Trimming removed 6 bases from V and 2 bases from J; junction bases left unmatched: 9. DNA of the CDR3: TGTGCCAGCAGGTCTGGAGAGGGGGCGAACTATGGCTACACCTTC. It specifies CASRSGEGANYGYTF.

The rearrangement uses TRBV3-1 (or the pseudogene TRBV3-2) and TRBJ1-6; D unresolved. This CDR3 region has 14 residues. The V end was cut by 2 bases, the J end by 5 bases, with 7 bases between. Germline values: CDR1 LGHDT, CDR2 YNNKEL (reference sequence). CDR3 amino acids: CASSQRSNNSPLHF. CDR3 coding DNA: TGTGCCAGCAGCCAAAGGAGTAATAATTCACCCCTCCACTTT.

The rearrangement uses TRBV27 and TRBJ2-3, with D unclear. Trimming removed 8 bases from V and 4 bases from J, with 10 bases in between. Germline V lookup: CDR1 MNHEY, CDR2 SMNVEV (reference sequence). The CDR3 runs to 12 residues. CDR3 protein: CASGRVADTQYF. In DNA form, the CDR3 reads TGTGCCAGCGGTCGGGTGGCAGATACGCAGTATTTT.

The V call is TRBV9, the J call TRBJ1-2; no firm D call. The CDR3 is 13 amino acids. V lost 1 base to trimming and J lost 0 bases, with 4 bases between them. From germline, CDR1 is SGDLS and CDR2 YYNGEE. This CDR3 is CASSVQTNYGYTF. The CDR3 coding sequence is TGTGCCAGCAGCGTACAAACTAACTATGGCTACACCTTC.

This clone was detected only a few times. V gene TRBV6-5 combines with J gene TRBJ2-7, with 8 bases identical to TRBD1. Trimming removed 5 bases from V and 2 bases from J; junction bases left unmatched: 2. Germline V gene sequence: CDR1 MNHEY, CDR2 SVGAGI. This CDR3 comprises 13 residues. CDR3 residues: CASSTGGTYEQYF. The DNA for the CDR3 is TGTGCCAGCAGTACAGGGGGGACCTACGAGCAGTACTTC.

The chain couples TRBV7-9 to TRBJ1-4; no firm D call. Germline V gene sequence: CDR1 SEHNR, CDR2 FQNEAQ (reference sequence). The length of the CDR3 is 10 residues. The V and J ends lost 10 bases and 8 bases respectively, with 8 bases between them. CDR3 sequence: CAIRREKLFF. CDR3 DNA sequence: TGTGCCATCAGGAGGGAAAAACTGTTTTTT.

The V and J genes are TRBV29-1 and TRBJ2-5; possible D gene TRBD1, 5 bases. The germline V and J ends were trimmed by 4 bases and 4 bases, with 7 bases remaining between them. Germline values: CDR1 SQVTM, CDR2 ANQGSEA. The CDR3 contains 11 residues. The CDR3 sequence: CSVVRAETQYF. The CDR3 DNA follows: TGCAGCGTTGTCAGGGCAGAGACCCAGTACTTC.

J is TRBJ1-6 and V is TRBV19; D is undetermined. Germline assignment: CDR1 LNHDA and CDR2 SQIVND (reference sequence). The ends were cut back, 10 bases at V and 7 bases at J, with 17 bases in the middle. The CDR3 loop spans 14 amino acids. In nucleotides, the CDR3 is TGTGCCACCCACCCTTCCTGGGGAAATTCACCCCTCCACTTT. Translation gives CATHPSWGNSPLHF.

The gene calls are TRBV27 and TRBJ1-2, with 8 positions matching TRBD1. The CDR3 sequence is 14 residues long. The J segment lost 3 bases and the V segment lost 5 bases, leaving 5 bases of the junction unmatched. Germline CDR1 and CDR2: MNHEY and SMNVEV (reference sequence). The CDR3 is CASSPRTGYYGYTF. The CDR3 DNA sequence: TGTGCCAGCAGTCCACGGACAGGGTACTATGGCTACACCTTC.

The V call is TRBV30, the J call TRBJ2-5, with TRBD1 matching 8 bases. The CDR3 is 12 residues long. CDR1 is GTSNPN, CDR2 SVGIG, per germline (reference sequence). Trimming cost V 5 bases and J 4 bases; bases outside gene matches: 3. In nucleotides, the CDR3 is TGTGCCTGGGACAGGGGATCAGAGACCCAGTACTTC. It specifies CAWDRGSETQYF.

This clone has just a few counts. The DNA of the CDR3 is TGTGCCAGCCAACCGCACGGGGGCGCTGGCTATGGCTACACCTTC. Its protein product is CASQPHGGAGYGYTF. This chain uses TRBV7-9 with TRBJ1-2; D perhaps matches TRBD1 (6 bases). CDR3 length equals 15 residues. Trimming cost V 8 bases and J 4 bases, with 20 bases left between them. CDR1 and CDR2 from the germline V gene are SEHNR and FQNEAQ (reference sequence). Using reference TRBV7-9 and TRBJ1-2 for the parts outside the CDR3, the full variable domain is DTGVSQNPRHKITKRGQNVTFRCDPISEHNRLYWYRQTLGQGPEFLTYFQNEAQLEKSRLLSDRFSAERPKGSFSTLEIQRTEQGDSAMYLCASQPHGGAGYGYTFGSGTRLTVV.

Of note for this clone: At the DNA level, this CDR3 is encoded by other sequences in the same sample as well. The chain employs TRBV3-1 (or the pseudogene TRBV3-2) and TRBJ1-5, with a weak D call TRBD1 (5 bases). Germline V lookup: CDR1 LGHDT, CDR2 YNNKEL (reference sequence). The CDR3 runs to 14 residues. V was shortened by 1 base and J by 4 bases, with 8 bases between the two germline ends. CDR3 DNA: TGTGCCAGCAGCCAAGGGGGGGGGAATCAGCCCCAGCATTTT. This encodes CASSQGGGNQPQHF.

The chain is built from TRBV5-5 and TRBJ2-5; the match to TRBD1 covers 7 bases. V gave up 2 bases and J gave up 6 bases; unmatched junction bases: 10. CDR1 is SGHKS and CDR2 is YYEKEE in the germline V gene (reference sequence). This CDR3 contains 15 residues. The CDR3 reads CASSFEGQTTKTQYF. The CDR3, as DNA: TGTGCCAGCAGCTTCGAGGGACAGACTACAAAGACCCAGTACTTC.

Comments on this clone: The sample holds other DNA sequences that translate to the same CDR3. This sequence joins TRBV30 and TRBJ2-7, with unresolved D. The V and J ends lost 0 bases and 4 bases respectively, with 4 bases between them. The CDR3 length is 11 residues. Germline assignment: CDR1 GTSNPN and CDR2 SVGIG (reference sequence). CDR3 sequence (DNA): TGTGCCTGGAGTGTAACATACGAGCAGTACTTC. Translated, it gives CAWSVTYEQYF.

The CDR3 protein is CASRSDGGSYNEQFF. CDR3 nucleotides: TGTGCCAGCAGGTCGGACGGAGGCTCCTACAATGAGCAGTTCTTC. The V gene is TRBV7-3, the J gene TRBJ2-1; a possible D gene is TRBD2 (5 bases). Trimming stripped 6 bases from V and 0 bases from J, with 12 bases between. Per the germline V gene, CDR1 is SGHTA and CDR2 is FQGTGA. The CDR3 is made up of 15 amino acids.

The rearrangement links TRBV30 to TRBJ2-3, with TRBD2 matching 11 bases. The junction had 8 bases not matched to a gene; V was cut back by 4 bases and J by 2 bases. CDR1 GTSNPN and CDR2 SVGIG come from the germline V gene (reference sequence). This CDR3 is 16 amino acids long. CDR3 loop: CAWTLGLAVDTDTQYF. The CDR3 DNA reads as TGTGCCTGGACCCTGGGACTAGCGGTGGACACAGATACGCAGTATTTT.